This entry lists 23 T cell receptor beta chains sequenced from one sample in a study of T-cell reconstitution after alpha-beta-depleted transplantation in children. It was with unique molecular identifiers that the TCRbeta library was prepared. MiXCR was run by TCRdb on the PCR reads, yielding one entry per CDR3 protein. The sample lists around 180,000 distinct CDR3 sequences, 11% occurring once. This sample comprised PBMCs, obtained before TCRalphabeta/CD19-depleted stem cell transplant. These receptors were obtained from a boy younger than 10 with acute myeloid leukemia, due to receive a stem cell transplant.

This clonotype has a count of ten or more. The genes are TRBV20-1 and TRBJ2-3; 14 bases are shared with TRBD2. The CDR3 runs to 14 residues. V was pared by 6 bases and J by 5 bases, with 4 bases of the junction left unmatched. Germline values: CDR1 DFQATT, CDR2 SNEGSKA (reference sequence). CDR3 protein: CSATGLAGGDTQYF. The CDR3 DNA reads TGCAGTGCCACCGGACTAGCGGGAGGAGATACGCAGTATTTT.

There are many counts of this clonotype. The V call is TRBV12-3 or TRBV12-4, the J call TRBJ1-5; TRBD1 might be the D (5 bases). The CDR3 has 15 amino acids. Trimming pared 3 bases from V and 3 bases from J, leaving 12 bases between. The DNA for the CDR3 is TGTGCCAGCAGTTTGCCGGGGGGGAACAATCAGCCCCAGCATTTT. Translation gives CASSLPGGNNQPQHF.

This clonotype has ten or more counts. This chain joins TRBV5-1 and TRBJ2-5, with 8 positions matching TRBD2. The CDR3 is 16 amino acids. Germline CDR1 reads SGHRS; CDR2 reads YFSETQ. V lost 0 bases to trimming and J lost 3 bases; unmatched junction nucleotides: 7. The CDR3 is CASSLATLADKETQYF. DNA for the CDR3: TGCGCCAGCAGCTTGGCCACACTAGCGGACAAAGAGACCCAGTACTTC.

A few counts support this clonotype. V usage is TRBV12-3 or TRBV12-4 and J usage is TRBJ2-1; 7 positions match TRBD2. The CDR3 runs 13 residues. J was trimmed by 4 bases and V by 7 bases; bases with no gene match: 4. The chain's CDR3 is CASKRGVYNEQFF. The CDR3 DNA sequence: TGTGCCAGCAAACGGGGGGTATACAATGAGCAGTTCTTC.

This clonotype was counted ten times or more. This rearrangement joins TRBV18 to TRBJ2-1; 10 bases line up with TRBD2. With 1 base clipped from V and 4 bases from J, the junction kept 13 bases outside the gene matches. Germline lookup yields CDR1 KGHSH and CDR2 LQKENI. This CDR3 has 19 residues. The CDR3 sequence: CASSPQLEVAGGFYNEQFF. CDR3 sequence (DNA): TGTGCCAGCTCACCACAACTGGAGGTAGCGGGAGGTTTTTACAATGAGCAGTTCTTC. The entire variable domain, with the rest obtained from reference TRBV18 and TRBJ2-1, is as follows: NAGVMQNPRHLVRRRGQEARLRCSPMKGHSHVYWYRQLPEEGLKFMVYLQKENIIDESGMPKERFSAEFPKEGPSILRIQQVVRGDSAAYFCASSPQLEVAGGFYNEQFFGPGTRLTVL.

This clonotype was seen many times. This chain links TRBV4-2 with TRBJ2-3; 12 nucleotides agree with TRBD2. The V and J ends lost 0 bases and 4 bases, in that order; junction bases with no gene match: 8. CDR1 and CDR2 (germline): LGHNA, YNFKEQ. The CDR3 runs to 18 residues. The CDR3 here is CASSQDSGLAGGPDTQYF. The CDR3 DNA reads as TGTGCCAGCAGCCAAGACTCCGGGCTAGCGGGAGGGCCAGATACGCAGTATTTT.

This clonotype was counted many times. V is TRBV29-1 and J is TRBJ2-7, with D hard to call. V was trimmed by 3 bases and J by 3 bases, leaving 12 bases between them. From germline, CDR1 is SQVTM and CDR2 ANQGSEA. This CDR3 is 13 amino acids long. The CDR3 spells CSVDFGSDYEQYF. CDR3 in DNA: TGCAGCGTTGATTTTGGGTCCGACTACGAGCAGTACTTC.

This clonotype showed up many times. This CDR3 reads CASSPGQLRTEAFF. The CDR3, as DNA: TGTGCCAGCAGTCCGGGACAGCTTAGGACTGAAGCTTTCTTT. The chain recombines TRBV6-1 with TRBJ1-1, with 7 bases lining up with TRBD1. V was clipped by 5 bases and J by 5 bases; unmatched bases: 8. This CDR3 spans 14 amino acids. In germline, CDR1 is MNHNS, CDR2 SASEGT.

This clonotype has a count of ten or more. CDR3 region: CASSYSFDYQETQYF. CDR3 DNA: TGTGCCAGCAGTTACTCTTTCGACTACCAAGAGACCCAGTACTTC. This chain links TRBV6-5 with TRBJ2-5; the D is unclear. From germline, CDR1 is MNHEY and CDR2 SVGAGI. The CDR3 has 15 amino acids. V was trimmed by 0 bases and J by 0 bases, leaving 8 bases between them.

This clonotype is labeled medium-sized. The J gene is TRBJ1-2, the V gene TRBV12-3 or TRBV12-4; TRBD1 agrees at 10 bases. The length of the CDR3 is 14 residues. J gave up 5 bases and V 5 bases, and 5 bases lay outside the gene matches. The CDR3 nucleotides read TGTGCCAGCAGTCCGGACAGGGGGAAGTATGGCTACACCTTC. It specifies CASSPDRGKYGYTF.

This clonotype was seen ten or more times. The chain combines TRBV18 with TRBJ2-1, with D perhaps matching TRBD1 (5 bases). CDR3 length: 12 residues. Germline CDR1 KGHSH, CDR2 LQKENI. The germline V and J ends were trimmed by 4 bases and 14 bases, with 15 bases remaining between them. CDR3 protein: CASSLTGTWKFF. Written as DNA, the CDR3 is TGTGCCAGCTCACTAACAGGAACGTGGAAGTTCTTC.

This clonotype was counted a few times. The rearrangement uses TRBV25-1 and TRBJ2-1; D might be TRBD1 or TRBD2, each matching 5 bases. This CDR3 comprises 18 residues. Germline V gene sequence: CDR1 MGHDK, CDR2 SYGVNS. Trimming left V 0 bases short and J 2 bases short, with 17 bases between. This chain's CDR3 is CASSEYAGTGGTYNEQFF. The CDR3 DNA sequence: TGTGCCAGCAGTGAATATGCAGGGACGGGTGGAACCTACAATGAGCAGTTCTTC.

This clonotype was seen only a few times. This chain joins TRBV30 and TRBJ2-7; perhaps TRBD2 as D (6 bases). Per germline, CDR1 GTSNPN and CDR2 SVGIG (reference sequence). V lost 2 bases and J 2 bases, leaving 13 bases between the germline ends. The CDR3 runs 14 residues. CDR3 coding DNA: TGTGCCTGGAGTAACGGTGGGGGGACCTACGAGCAGTACGTC. Protein product: CAWSNGGGTYEQYV.

This clonotype was recorded many times. This rearrangement joins TRBV27 to TRBJ2-2, with TRBD1 identical over 10 bases. Germline V gene lookup returns CDR1 MNHEY and CDR2 SMNVEV (reference sequence). This CDR3 contains 15 residues. After removal of 2 bases from V and 5 bases from J, the junction contained 2 bases not matched to a gene. DNA for the CDR3: TGTGCCAGCAGTTTAAGGGGACAGGGGACCGGGGAGCTGTTTTTT. The encoded protein is CASSLRGQGTGELFF.

This clonotype was recorded at least ten times. The chain links TRBV28 to TRBJ2-1; D unresolved. V lost 3 bases to trimming and J lost 6 bases, with 18 bases between them. There are 16 residues in the CDR3. Germline CDR1 and CDR2: MDHEN and SYDVKM. This CDR3 reads CASSLLVELGPNEQFF. The DNA for the CDR3 is TGTGCCAGCAGTTTGCTAGTGGAACTTGGACCCAATGAGCAGTTCTTC.

This clonotype was recorded many times. The chain recombines TRBV5-1 with TRBJ2-2, with D possibly matching TRBD2 (5 bases). The CDR3 consists of 16 residues. With 0 bases removed from V and 7 bases from J, the gap between germline ends came to 16 bases. Germline CDR1 SGHRS, CDR2 YFSETQ. CDR3 sequence reads: CASSLGSWRTGGELFF. The DNA for the CDR3 is TGCGCCAGCAGCTTGGGGTCGTGGAGGACGGGCGGGGAGCTGTTTTTT.

This clonotype has a count of ten or more. The chain employs TRBV25-1 and TRBJ2-2; D tentatively fits TRBD1 or TRBD2 (5 bases each). Per the germline V gene, CDR1 is MGHDK and CDR2 is SYGVNS. The V end was cut by 10 bases, the J end by 5 bases, with 11 bases between. The CDR3 spans 12 residues. The CDR3 nucleotides are TGTGCCACCGGGGACGGAACCGGGGAGCTGTTTTTT. Amino acids: CATGDGTGELFF.

This clonotype occurred many times. This rearrangement joins TRBV7-3 to TRBJ2-7; 10 bases are shared with TRBD2. Germline values: CDR1 SGHTA, CDR2 FQGTGA. This CDR3 region has 17 residues. The CDR3 DNA is TGTGCAGGGCGGGGGACTAGCGCCCACCCCCAGGATTACGAGCAGTACTTC. Encoded protein: CAGRGTSAHPQDYEQYF.

There are many counts of this clonotype. The chain uses TRBV5-1 and TRBJ2-3, with TRBD2 matching 12 bases. This CDR3 is built from 18 residues. Unmatched junction bases numbered 10, after V lost 1 base and J lost 4 bases. CDR1 is SGHRS, CDR2 YFSETQ, per germline. The DNA for the CDR3 is TGCGCCAGCAGCTTGTTCTCGGCGACTAGCGGGAGCCCAGATACGCAGTATTTT. Its translation is CASSLFSATSGSPDTQYF.

There are many counts of this clonotype. CDR3 DNA sequence: TGTGCCAGCGCAAGGACAGAAGAGACCCAGTACTTC. Protein sequence: CASARTEETQYF. This sequence joins TRBV18 and TRBJ2-5, with D perhaps TRBD1 (6 bases). The CDR3 loop spans 12 amino acids. In germline, CDR1 is KGHSH, CDR2 LQKENI. Trimming removed 8 bases from V and 3 bases from J, with 10 bases in between.

Many counts were recorded for this clonotype. The rearrangement joins TRBV21-1 to TRBJ2-1. TRBV21-1 counts as a pseudogene. The CDR3 sequence is 15 residues long. This CDR3 is CASSRVGSSYNEQFF. CDR3 nucleotides: TGTGCCAGCAGCAGGGTGGGTTCTTCCTACAATGAGCAGTTCTTC.

This clonotype was recorded many times. The chain employs TRBV7-2 and TRBJ2-1; 11 bases fit TRBD1. The CDR3 runs 15 residues. Germline CDR1 reads SGHTA; CDR2 reads FQGNSA. V gave up 6 bases and J gave up 10 bases; unmatched junction bases: 11. The CDR3 is CASRGPGQGVGEQFF. DNA of the CDR3: TGTGCCAGCAGAGGACCGGGACAGGGGGTCGGGGAGCAGTTCTTC.

This clonotype was found many times. The chain is built from TRBV27 and TRBJ2-1, with D unclear. V lost 6 bases, J lost 10 bases, and 19 bases lay in between. The CDR3 extends over 14 amino acids. The germline gives CDR1 MNHEY, CDR2 SMNVEV (reference sequence). The CDR3 reads CASSFWVTGREQFF. The CDR3 DNA sequence: TGTGCCAGCAGCTTCTGGGTTACGGGCCGGGAGCAGTTCTTC.